The source of this T cell receptor beta chain is a study of blood T cell repertoires in COVID-19. V was trimmed by 5 bases and J by 4 bases, leaving 14 bases between them. Looked up from germline, CDR1 is SGHTA and CDR2 is FQGNSA. CDR3 length equals 15 residues. This table comes from immunoSEQ multiplex PCR, and its TCRdb copy is limited to in-frame clones, with some not included. Counted here are about 52,000 clones, approximately 82% occurring once; the ten biggest clones make up around 7.2%. The V call is TRBV7-2, the J call TRBJ1-4, with a possible D match to TRBD1 (6 bases). The TCR comes from an older man with active COVID-19. Sequencing was carried out using peripheral blood. The CDR3 loop is CASSPKRGGNEKLFF. CDR3 coding DNA: TGTGCCAGCAGCCCAAAGAGGGGGGGTAATGAAAAACTGTTTTTT.